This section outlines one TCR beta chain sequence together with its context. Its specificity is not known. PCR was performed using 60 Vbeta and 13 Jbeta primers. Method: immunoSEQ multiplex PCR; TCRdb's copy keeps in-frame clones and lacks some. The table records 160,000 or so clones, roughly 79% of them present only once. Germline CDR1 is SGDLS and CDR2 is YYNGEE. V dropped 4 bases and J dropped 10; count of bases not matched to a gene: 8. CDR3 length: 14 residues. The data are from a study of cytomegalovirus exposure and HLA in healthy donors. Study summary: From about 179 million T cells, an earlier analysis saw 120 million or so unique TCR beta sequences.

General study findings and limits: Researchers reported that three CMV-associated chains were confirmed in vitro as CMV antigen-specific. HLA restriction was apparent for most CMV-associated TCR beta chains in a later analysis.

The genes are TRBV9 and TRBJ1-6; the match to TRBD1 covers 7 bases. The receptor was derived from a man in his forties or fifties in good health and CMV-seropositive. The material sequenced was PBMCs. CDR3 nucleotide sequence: TGTGCCAGCAGCCCTGGACAGGTGGGATCACCCCTCCACTTT. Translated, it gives CASSPGQVGSPLHF. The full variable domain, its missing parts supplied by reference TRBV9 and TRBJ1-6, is DSGVTQTPKHLITATGQRVTLRCSPRSGDLSVYWYQQSLDQGLQFLIQYYNGEERAKGNILERFSAQQFPDLHSELNLSSLELGDSALYFCASSPGQVGSPLHFGNGTRLTVT.